This record covers a single T cell receptor (beta chain). TCRdb's copy holds only in-frame clones and misses some; the assay was immunoSEQ multiplex PCR. The data show tens of thousands of clones, over 65% seen once. Single viable CD3+CD4+CD8-CD45RO+ cells were sorted as the memory CD4+ T cells. This sample is drawn from a study of memory CD4+ T cells and cytomegalovirus serostatus. Germline V gives CDR1 SGHNT, CDR2 YENEEA. The CDR3 length is 15 residues. Trimming stripped 1 base from V and 1 base from J, with 11 bases between. This sequence was found in an adult in good health and CMV-seronegative. J is TRBJ2-7 and V is TRBV11-3, with D maybe TRBD2 (6 bases). The source material was memory CD4+ T cells from blood. The CDR3 sequence is CASSLGGDRSYEQYF. The CDR3 DNA is TGTGCCAGCAGCTTAGGCGGGGACCGTTCCTACGAGCAGTACTTC.